Below are 26 T cell receptor beta chains sequenced from a single sample in a study of T cell repertoires in cytomegalovirus infection. A single record per CDR3 protein comes from TCRdb applying MiXCR to the reads. The data show some 940,000 distinct CDR3 sequences, roughly 30% seen once. Their antigens are not known. The starting material was cultured CD8+ T cells from PBMCs, obtained from culture after CMV antigen stimulation. These TCRs come from a human donor in good health (CMV status not recorded). Some clones in this sample may be carry-over from other donors' samples.

In this sample, this clonotype turned up a few times. This chain uses TRBV10-2 with TRBJ2-3; a possible D gene is TRBD1 (6 bases). The V end was cut by 5 bases, the J end by 2 bases, with 14 bases between. From germline, CDR1 is WSHSY and CDR2 SAAADI. The CDR3 is made up of 15 amino acids. This CDR3 is CASSFGQRTTDTQYF. CDR3 sequence (DNA): TGCGCCAGCAGTTTTGGACAGAGAACCACAGATACGCAGTATTTT.

There are a few counts of this clonotype. The gene calls are TRBV7-9 and TRBJ2-2; 8 bases fit TRBD1. The CDR3 totals 15 residues. CDR1 and CDR2 from the germline V gene are SEHNR and FQNEAQ (reference sequence). V lost 5 bases to trimming and J lost 4 bases; unmatched junction nucleotides: 6. CDR3 sequence reads: CASSKPGQATGELFF. Written as DNA, the CDR3 is TGTGCCAGCAGCAAGCCGGGACAGGCCACCGGGGAGCTGTTTTTT. Filled out from reference TRBV7-9 and TRBJ2-2, the complete variable domain reads DTGVSQNPRHKITKRGQNVTFRCDPISEHNRLYWYRQTLGQGPEFLTYFQNEAQLEKSRLLSDRFSAERPKGSFSTLEIQRTEQGDSAMYLCASSKPGQATGELFFGEGSRLTVL.

This chain links TRBV7-9 with TRBJ2-5; 8 bases match TRBD2. The junction had 5 bases not matched to a gene; V was cut back by 3 bases and J by 2 bases. Germline CDR1 is SEHNR and CDR2 is FQNEAQ (reference sequence). The CDR3 contains 15 residues. CDR3 region: CASSLLAGHQETQYF. The CDR3, as DNA: TGTGCCAGCAGCTTGCTAGCGGGTCATCAAGAGACCCAGTACTTC.

This chain joins TRBV19 and TRBJ1-1; TRBD1 agrees at 7 bases. CDR1 and CDR2 (germline): LNHDA, SQIVND (reference sequence). Trimming took 4 bases from V and 5 from J; bases not matched to a gene: 7. The CDR3 spans 14 residues. The CDR3 nucleotides are TGTGCCAGTAGTAGCAACAGGGGTAGGACTGAAGCTTTCTTT. Its translation is CASSSNRGRTEAFF. Drawing the rest from reference TRBV19 and TRBJ1-1, the complete variable domain is DGGITQSPKYLFRKEGQNVTLSCEQNLNHDAMYWYRQDPGQGLRLIYYSQIVNDFQKGDIAEGYSVSREKKESFPLTVTSAQKNPTAFYLCASSSNRGRTEAFFGQGTRLTVV.

The rearrangement joins TRBV4-1 to TRBJ2-3; the D gene is possibly TRBD2 (6 bases). Germline V gene data show CDR1 as MGHRA and CDR2 as YSYEKL. The CDR3 has 16 residues. V was trimmed by 1 base and J by 4 bases, leaving 15 bases between them. The CDR3 DNA reads as TGCGCCAGCAGCCAAGCTCCGGGGGAGTTACCAGATACGCAGTATTTT. Protein product: CASSQAPGELPDTQYF.

The table lists this clonotype with a few counts. The chain has TRBV12-5 and TRBJ2-1, with 8 bases lining up with TRBD1. J lost 4 bases, V lost 10 bases, and 12 bases had no gene match. CDR3 size: 15 residues. The V gene's germline CDR1 is LGHNT and CDR2 FRNRAP. CDR3 nucleotides: TGTGCTACTGGAGCCGACAGGGGAGGATACAATGAGCAGTTCTTC. This gives the protein CATGADRGGYNEQFF.

This clonotype was seen only a few times. The rearrangement uses TRBV10-3 and TRBJ2-5, with TRBD1 matching over 8 bases. V lost 6 bases to trimming and J lost 5 bases; unmatched junction nucleotides: 11. CDR3 length equals 15 residues. Germline V CDR1 and CDR2: ENHRY, SYGVKD. The DNA of the CDR3 is TGTGCCATCAGCGTGGGACAGGACTTAGAGGAGACCCAGTACTTC. As protein: CAISVGQDLEETQYF.

The chain is built from TRBV12-5 and TRBJ2-1; 8 bases are shared with TRBD1. With V trimmed by 7 bases and J by 4 bases, 9 bases remained unmatched. This CDR3 spans 15 amino acids. Per germline, CDR1 LGHNT and CDR2 FRNRAP. CDR3 residues: CASAPDRAIYNEQFF. The CDR3 bases are TGTGCTAGTGCCCCGGACAGGGCCATATACAATGAGCAGTTCTTC. The variable domain in full, with the rest retrieved from reference TRBV12-5 and TRBJ2-1, is DARVTQTPRHKVTEMGQEVTMRCQPILGHNTVFWYRQTMMQGLELLAYFRNRAPLDDSGMPKDRFSAEMPDATLATLKIQPSEPRDSAVYFCASAPDRAIYNEQFFGPGTRLTVL.

This rearrangement joins TRBV7-2 to TRBJ1-6; 7 nucleotides line up with TRBD1. The length of the CDR3 is 14 residues. The trim removed 5 bases at V and 10 bases at J, leaving 8 bases unmatched. From germline, CDR1 is SGHTA and CDR2 FQGNSA. CDR3 DNA sequence: TGTGCCAGCAGCCGTACAGGGGATTACTCACCCCTCCACTTT. Translated, it gives CASSRTGDYSPLHF.

Details on this clonotype: The junction shows a germline mismatch at one end, possibly a read error. The V and J genes are TRBV12-5 and TRBJ2-1; D may correspond to TRBD1 or TRBD2 (5 bases each). This CDR3 is 13 amino acids long. Germline V gene sequence: CDR1 LGHNT, CDR2 FRNRAP. In nucleotides, the CDR3 is TGTGTTAGTGGGACGGATTACTCTAATGAGCAGTTCTTC. Protein sequence: CVSGTDYSNEQFF.

The rearrangement uses TRBV14 and TRBJ1-1; D might be TRBD1 (6 bases). CDR3 length: 15 residues. The V gene lost 2 bases and the J gene lost 0 bases, with 10 bases spanning the gap. Germline-derived CDR1 and CDR2 are SGHDN and FVKESK. The CDR3 bases are TGTGCCAGCAGCCAAACGACAGGAATGAACACTGAAGCTTTCTTT. Translation gives CASSQTTGMNTEAFF.

The V and J genes are TRBV5-4 and TRBJ1-1; D is undetermined. The CDR3 sequence is 14 residues long. Germline CDR1 and CDR2: SGHNT and YYREEE (reference sequence). V was trimmed by 2 bases and J by 3 bases, leaving 11 bases between them. The CDR3: CASSFLGSDTEAFF. For the CDR3, the DNA is TGTGCCAGCAGCTTTTTAGGGTCGGACACTGAAGCTTTCTTT. The complete variable domain, with remaining parts taken from reference TRBV5-4 and TRBJ1-1, reads ETGVTQSPTHLIKTRGQQVTLRCSSQSGHNTVSWYQQALGQGPQFIFQYYREEENGRGNFPPRFSGLQFPNYSSELNVNALELDDSALYLCASSFLGSDTEAFFGQGTRLTVV.

The V and J genes are TRBV6-1 and TRBJ1-1; D uncertain. From germline, CDR1 is MNHNS and CDR2 SASEGT. Trimming took 1 base from V and 4 from J, leaving 4 bases between them. The CDR3 spans 12 residues. Written as DNA, the CDR3 is TGTGCCAGCAGTGAAGGGTTCACTGAAGCTTTCTTT. It specifies CASSEGFTEAFF.

In its sample, this clonotype was seen many times. The chain is built from TRBV7-2 and TRBJ2-1, with D possibly TRBD1 on 6 matching bases. The CDR3 is 11 amino acids. V was clipped by 5 bases and J by 10 bases, with 9 bases between them. Germline CDR1 and CDR2: SGHTA and FQGNSA. The CDR3 DNA is TGTGCCAGCAGCGAAACAGGGGAGCAGTTCTTC. Translating it yields CASSETGEQFF.

This clonotype was detected ten times or more. The rearrangement uses TRBV6-2 or TRBV6-3 and TRBJ2-5; D is possibly TRBD1 or TRBD2 (6 bases each). The CDR3 has 15 amino acids. Germline assignment: CDR1 MNHEY and CDR2 SVGEGT. V was pared by 1 base and J by 5 bases, with 14 bases between. The CDR3 nucleotides read TGTGCCAGCAGTTACTGGAGGGGGAAAGCTGAGACCCAGTACTTC. It yields the protein CASSYWRGKAETQYF.

The V call is TRBV5-1, the J call TRBJ2-7; 7 bases match TRBD2. Germline lookup yields CDR1 SGHRS and CDR2 YFSETQ. The CDR3 sequence is 15 residues long. V trimming: 2 bases; J trimming: 5 bases; junction bases outside the gene matches: 10. The CDR3 spells CASSLGEGAGDEQYF. The CDR3 DNA sequence: TGCGCCAGCAGCTTAGGGGAGGGAGCCGGGGACGAGCAGTACTTC.

This clonotype was seen repeatedly, ten times or more. The rearrangement uses TRBV7-2 and TRBJ2-5; D gene ambiguous. The germline V and J ends were trimmed by 2 bases and 1 base, with 2 bases remaining between them. From germline, CDR1 is SGHTA and CDR2 FQGNSA. There are 12 residues in the CDR3. The CDR3, as DNA: TGTGCCAGCAGCTTATTCCAAGAGACCCAGTACTTC. This sequence encodes CASSLFQETQYF.

The chain has TRBV19 and TRBJ1-2; 9 positions agree with TRBD1. V lost 5 bases and J lost 8; bases outside the gene matches: 9. The germline V gene has CDR1 LNHDA and CDR2 SQIVND (reference sequence). This CDR3 is 14 amino acids long. CDR3 bases: TGTGCCAGTAGTTTCCAAGGGACAGGGAACGGCTACACCTTC. This gives the protein CASSFQGTGNGYTF.

The rearrangement joins TRBV2 to TRBJ1-6; no definite D call. The CDR3 sequence is 10 residues long. With 6 bases removed from V and 16 bases from J, the gap between germline ends came to 10 bases. Germline-derived CDR1 and CDR2 are SNHLY and FYNNEI. As DNA, the CDR3 is TGTGCCAGCAGGACTGGACTACTCCACTTT. Protein product: CASRTGLLHF.

CDR3 sequence reads: CASSFRIGELFF. The CDR3 nucleotides are TGTGCCAGCAGTTTCCGAATCGGGGAGCTGTTTTTT. The chain combines TRBV28 with TRBJ2-2; D is undetermined. The CDR3 is 12 amino acids. Trimming took off 3 bases at V and 7 bases at J, with 6 bases between the two ends. CDR1 is MDHEN, CDR2 SYDVKM, per germline.

V usage is TRBV27 and J usage is TRBJ1-1; possible D gene TRBD1, 6 bases. Germline V gene data show CDR1 as MNHEY and CDR2 as SMNVEV (reference sequence). The CDR3 contains 13 residues. Trimming took off 4 bases at V and 10 bases at J, with 16 bases between the two ends. The CDR3 is CASSSNWGDTAFF. The CDR3 DNA sequence: TGTGCCAGCAGTTCCAATTGGGGGGACACAGCTTTCTTT.

The gene calls are TRBV14 and TRBJ1-1; D is possibly TRBD1 (6 bases). Germline V gene sequence: CDR1 SGHDN, CDR2 FVKESK. Trimming took off 3 bases at V and 4 bases at J, with 15 bases between the two ends. The length of the CDR3 is 15 residues. The CDR3 DNA reads as TGTGCCAGCAGCCACCTCCTAGGGGGAGGCACTGAAGCTTTCTTT. It codes for CASSHLLGGGTEAFF.

CDR3 region: CASSSDGGVEQFF. In DNA form, the CDR3 reads TGTGCCAGCAGTTCGGACGGGGGGGTTGAGCAGTTCTTC. The V call is TRBV12-3 or TRBV12-4, the J call TRBJ2-1; 8 bases fit TRBD2. The CDR3 consists of 13 residues. The V gene end was trimmed by 4 bases and the J gene end by 9 bases; junction bases not matched to a gene: 5.

V usage is TRBV28 and J usage is TRBJ2-1; possible D gene TRBD1, 5 bases. The germline V gene has CDR1 MDHEN and CDR2 SYDVKM. The V end lost 4 bases, the J end lost 0 bases, and 13 bases lay between the germline ends. The CDR3 runs 16 residues. The CDR3 sequence is CASSYSTDSSYNEQFF. The CDR3 DNA follows: TGTGCCAGCAGTTATTCGACAGATAGCTCCTACAATGAGCAGTTCTTC.

This clonotype was counted ten times or more. The V gene is TRBV6-5, the J gene TRBJ2-1, with 9 bases identical to TRBD2. This CDR3 is built from 13 residues. Germline V gene data show CDR1 as MNHEY and CDR2 as SVGAGI. V gave up 2 bases and J gave up 7 bases; unmatched junction bases: 0. In nucleotides, the CDR3 is TGTGCCAGCAGTTACAGCGGGAGGAATGAGCAGTTCTTC. This encodes CASSYSGRNEQFF.

This clonotype was recorded at least ten times. The chain has TRBV28 and TRBJ2-7; D may be TRBD1 (6 bases). The CDR3 has 17 amino acids. Trimming shortened V by 2 bases and J by 3 bases, and 20 bases separated the two germline ends. Germline V gives CDR1 MDHEN, CDR2 SYDVKM. The CDR3 sequence is CASSLESPPTGRYEQYV. In DNA, the CDR3 is TGTGCCAGCAGTTTAGAATCCCCCCCGACAGGACGCTACGAGCAGTACGTC.